The source of this TCR beta chain is a study of brain T cells in children with intractable seizures. Some clones are missing from TCRdb's copy, which holds only in-frame ones; the method was immunoSEQ multiplex PCR. Among approximately 60,000 clones listed, around 96% were seen once. V shed 7 bases and J shed 7 bases, with 16 bases lying between them. The CDR3 is 13 amino acids. Germline V gene data show CDR1 as MDHEN and CDR2 as SYDVKM. This sequence originates from a boy in the first two years of life with focal cortical dysplasia and intractable seizures. The gene calls are TRBV28 and TRBJ1-2; D might be TRBD1 (5 bases). The source was peripheral blood, collected at surgery. The CDR3 region has the DNA TGTGCCAGCAAAAGTCAGGGCAAGGGTGGCTACACCTTC. This sequence encodes CASKSQGKGGYTF.